The source of this T cell receptor beta chain is a study of control samples from healthy donors and cancer patients. TCRdb's copy holds only in-frame clones and misses some; the assay was immunoSEQ multiplex PCR. The table lists 90,000 to 110,000 clones, just over 90% of them singletons, with 4% to 4.5% in the top ten. This CDR3 region has 14 residues. Looked up from germline, CDR1 is SNHLY and CDR2 is FYNNEI. Trimming removed 8 bases at V and 0 bases at J, with 10 bases between. The rearrangement links TRBV2 to TRBJ2-2, with D perhaps matching TRBD2 (6 bases). Sequenced sample: blood. The TCR originated in a human donor in good health. The donor label of this sample is uncertain. The CDR3 loop reads CASRGASNTGELFF. Written as DNA, the CDR3 is TGTGCCAGCCGCGGGGCCTCGAACACCGGGGAGCTGTTTTTT.